Listed below are T cell receptor beta chains from one sample, sequenced in a study of blood T cell repertoires in COVID-19. TCRdb keeps only in-frame clones here, not all; method: immunoSEQ multiplex PCR. The data hold hundreds of thousands of clones, with 89% observed a single time. Specimen: peripheral blood. The receptors come from a man aged 60 to 69 who had recovered from COVID-19. Both conserved end residues are part of each CDR3. Each record gives: clone size, J gene, V gene, D gene, CDR3 DNA, CDR3 protein. A D gene is named only where the DNA matches it firmly. Some rows mark clone size as missing; the rest say once, few, many or name a class of expanded clone.

>.|TRBJ2-5|TRBV11-2|.
TGTGCCAGCAGCTTAGGAGGAGGCCCACAAGAGACCCAGTACTTC
CASSLGGGPQETQYF
>.|TRBJ1-2|TRBV6-5|.
TGTGCCAGCAGTCAAACCGGGACTCACTATGGCTACACCTTC
CASSQTGTHYGYTF
>.|TRBJ2-1|TRBV28|.
TGTGCCAGCAGCATTTCCCGTCGGGGGGCCCACAATGAGCAGTTCTTC
CASSISRRGAHNEQFF
>.|TRBJ1-6|TRBV5-6|.
TGTGCCAGCAGCTTGAGATTCGGAGGGAACTCCTATAATTCACCCCTCCACTTT
CASSLRFGGNSYNSPLHF
>.|TRBJ2-2|TRBV28|.
TGTGCCAGCATACCCGGGGGGAACACCGGGGAGCTGTTTTTT
CASIPGGNTGELFF
>few|TRBJ1-3|TRBV7-8|TRBD1
TGTGCCAGCAGCGGATGGGGACAGGTCTCTGGAAACACCATATATTTT
CASSGWGQVSGNTIYF
>.|TRBJ2-3|TRBV7-9|.
TGTGCCAGCAGCTTAGGACAGTACAGCACAGATACGCAGTATTTT
CASSLGQYSTDTQYF
>.|TRBJ2-5|TRBV11-2|TRBD2
TGTGCCAGCAGCTTATTGGGACTAGCGCAAGAGACCCAGTACTTC
CASSLLGLAQETQYF
>.|TRBJ2-1|TRBV6-5|.
TGTGCCAGCAGTTCCGACAGGAATGAGCAGTTCTTC
CASSSDRNEQFF
>.|TRBJ2-7|TRBV12-5|TRBD2
TGTGCTAGTGGTTTGGCGCTAGCGGGCGAGCAGTACTTC
CASGLALAGEQYF
>once|TRBJ2-5|TRBV5-1|.
TGCGCCAGCAGCTTGGCCGCGAGGACAGTGTACCAAGAGACCCAGTACTTC
CASSLAARTVYQETQYF
>.|TRBJ2-6|TRBV19|TRBD1
TGTGCCAGTAGTGTTACAGGGGGCCCTGGGGCCAACGTCCTGACTTTC
CASSVTGGPGANVLTF
>.|TRBJ2-7|TRBV4-3|TRBD2
TGCGCCAGCAGCCAAGATACTAGCGGGAGGTTCGTTTCGTCCTACGAGCAGTACTTC
CASSQDTSGRFVSSYEQYF
>few|TRBJ1-5|TRBV6-5|TRBD1
TGTGCCAGCAGACCCTCAGGGGGCGCAGGGCAGCCCCAGCATTTT
CASRPSGGAGQPQHF
>.|TRBJ2-3|TRBV9|TRBD1
TGTGCCAGCAGCGCCCTCCGGGACAGGGTCCCAGATACGCAGTATTTT
CASSALRDRVPDTQYF
>.|TRBJ1-1|TRBV18|.
TGTGCCAGCTCACGGGCGGGGGCGAACACTGAAGCTTTCTTT
CASSRAGANTEAFF
>.|TRBJ1-1|TRBV10-2|.
TGCGCCAGCAGAACAGCGAACACTGAAGCTTTCTTT
CASRTANTEAFF
>.|TRBJ1-4|TRBV10-3|.
TGTGCCATCAGCCCCGGGACACCAACTAATGAAAAACTGTTTTTT
CAISPGTPTNEKLFF
>.|TRBJ2-1|TRBV4-3|TRBD2
TGCGCCAGCAGCCAAGCTAGCGGGAGAGGCAATGAGCAGTTCTTC
CASSQASGRGNEQFF
>few|TRBJ1-3|TRBV6-5|TRBD1
TGTGCCAGCAGTTATGCAGGGGGCGCCGCTGGAAACACCATATATTTT
CASSYAGGAAGNTIYF
>.|TRBJ2-3|TRBV19|.
TGTGCCAGTAGTAAGGGCGGACACAGCACAGATACGCAGTATTTT
CASSKGGHSTDTQYF
>.|TRBJ2-3|TRBV18|.
TGTGCCAGCTCAATTCTGGGAGTCAGAGATACGCAGTATTTT
CASSILGVRDTQYF
>.|TRBJ1-1|TRBV7-2|TRBD1
TGTGCCAGCAGCTTAGTTGGGACAGGGGGCCGGGGCACTGAAGCTTTCTTT
CASSLVGTGGRGTEAFF
>.|TRBJ2-2|TRBV27|TRBD2
TGTGCCAGCAGTTTATGGGCGGGAGGGCCTCGGGAGCTGTTTTTT
CASSLWAGGPRELFF
>.|TRBJ1-5|TRBV27|TRBD1
TGTGCCAGAGACAGGGGAAAGGATCAGCCCCAGCATTTT
CARDRGKDQPQHF
>.|TRBJ2-7|TRBV7-9|TRBD2
TGTGCCAGCAGCTTAGGGGGGTCCTCCTCTAGCGGGAGTACCTACGAGCAGTACTTC
CASSLGGSSSSGSTYEQYF
>.|TRBJ2-3|TRBV19|TRBD1
TGTGCCAGTAGGAATTTGAGGACAGGGTTCACAGATACGCAGTATTTT
CASRNLRTGFTDTQYF
>.|TRBJ2-7|TRBV6-5|TRBD1
TGTGCCAGCAGTTACAGGGACAGGGGCACCTACGAGCAGTACTTC
CASSYRDRGTYEQYF
>few|TRBJ2-7|TRBV19|.
TGTGCCACATCCCGCGAGGCGCCTCCGGGGGAGCAGTACTTC
CATSREAPPGEQYF
>.|TRBJ2-1|TRBV18|TRBD2
TGTGCCAGCTCACCACTAGCGGGAGACGGCAATGAGCAGTTCTTC
CASSPLAGDGNEQFF
>.|TRBJ2-2|TRBV5-6|TRBD2
TGTGCCAGCAGCCCTACTAGCGGGGGGTACACCGGGGAGCTGTTTTTT
CASSPTSGGYTGELFF
>.|TRBJ2-5|TRBV5-4|.
TGTGCAGGCGGGTCCCGAAGGGAGCCCCAAGAGACCCAGTACTTC
CAGGSRREPQETQYF
>.|TRBJ2-7|TRBV28|TRBD2
TGTGCCAGCAGTTTTCCCGGACTAGCGGGAGGCGAGCAGTACTTC
CASSFPGLAGGEQYF
>.|TRBJ1-1|TRBV7-9|TRBD1
TGTGCCAGCAGCTTACAGGGGGCTAACACTGAAGCTTTCTTT
CASSLQGANTEAFF
>.|TRBJ2-7|TRBV2|.
TGTGCCAGCATAAACGAGGCTACTTCCTACGAGCAGTACTTC
CASINEATSYEQYF
>.|TRBJ1-5|TRBV28|.
TGTGCCAGCAGAGGGAAGGGGGTCAGGGGCAATCAGCCCCAGCATTTT
CASRGKGVRGNQPQHF
>.|TRBJ1-5|TRBV19|TRBD1
TGTGCCAGTAGTCGACAGGGCGTTGGCAGCAGTCAGCCCCAGCATTTT
CASSRQGVGSSQPQHF
>few|TRBJ2-7|TRBV7-3|.
TGTGCCAGCTCGGACAGTTTCTACGAGCAGTACTTC
CASSDSFYEQYF
>once|TRBJ2-7|TRBV21-1|.
TGTGCCAGCAGCGCACCCTCTAGCGGGAGCCTTTACGAGCAGTACTTC
CASSAPSSGSLYEQYF
>.|TRBJ2-5|TRBV5-1|TRBD1
TGCGCCAGCAGCTTGGTTGGCGGACAGGGGGCAGAGACCCAGTACTTC
CASSLVGGQGAETQYF
>once|TRBJ1-1|TRBV4-1|.
TGCGCCAGCAGCCAATTAGAGGTCGCGGCCACTGAAGCTTTCTTT
CASSQLEVAATEAFF
>.|TRBJ1-1|TRBV24-1|.
TGTGCCACCAGTACCGCGGGTTCCATCACTGAAGCTTTCTTT
CATSTAGSITEAFF
>.|TRBJ2-2|TRBV25-1|.
TGTGCCAGCAGGGGGGACTCCCACACCGGGGAGCTGTTTTTT
CASRGDSHTGELFF
>.|TRBJ2-2|TRBV6-5|TRBD1
TGTGCCAGCAGGACCGACAGGGGAAGGGTCGGGGAGCTGTTTTTT
CASRTDRGRVGELFF
>.|TRBJ1-6|TRBV3-1/TRBV3-2|.
TGTGCCAGCAGCCCTTGGGCCAGTTGGTCACCCCTCCACTTT
CASSPWASWSPLHF
>.|TRBJ2-7|TRBV19|TRBD2
TGTGCCACCGCCGGGAGGACCTACGAGCAGTACTTC
CATAGRTYEQYF
>.|TRBJ1-5|TRBV12-3/TRBV12-4|.
TGTGCCAGCAGCAGGGATAGCAATCAGCCCCAGCATTTT
CASSRDSNQPQHF
>.|TRBJ2-7|TRBV27|.
TGTGCCAGCAGTTTCCGCCAGGGTACAAGCTACGAGCAGTACTTC
CASSFRQGTSYEQYF